This is a list of T cell receptor beta chains from one sample in a study of cytomegalovirus exposure and HLA in healthy donors. Only in-frame clones appear in the TCRdb table, and some are missing; sequencing was by immunoSEQ multiplex PCR. The repertoire consists of under 250,000 clones, with around 86% occurring once and the leading ten covering 2.7%. Sequenced: PBMCs. These TCRs come from a woman in her thirties or forties in good health and CMV-seronegative. Both conserved end residues are part of each CDR3. D genes are given only for firm matches. Rows may omit the clone size; those that give it use once, few, many or a size class.

V	size	J	D	DNA	CDR3
TRBV28	.	TRBJ2-7	TRBD1	TGTGCCAGCAGTTTAGTTGGGACAGCTCTCTCCGAGCAGTACTTC	CASSLVGTALSEQYF
TRBV9	once	TRBJ2-5	TRBD2	TGTGCCAGCAGCGTAGGTACTAGCGGGCTTCAAGAGACCCAGTACTTC	CASSVGTSGLQETQYF
TRBV30	.	TRBJ2-1	.	TGTGCCTCCGGAGGGCGACTAGGGTGGGGGAGAAGCTACAATGAGCAGTTCTTC	CASGGRLGWGRSYNEQFF
TRBV11-2	once	TRBJ2-2	TRBD1	TGTGCCAGCACCAAAAACAGGGGGCCGGACACCGGGGAGCTGTTTTTT	CASTKNRGPDTGELFF
TRBV5-1	.	TRBJ2-7	TRBD1	TGCGCCAGCAGCCCGAGGACAGGATCTTCCTACGAGCAGTACTTC	CASSPRTGSSYEQYF
TRBV2	.	TRBJ1-1	.	TGTGCCAGCAGACGGGGGAGGGAAGCTTTCTTT	CASRRGREAFF
TRBV5-1	.	TRBJ1-1	.	TGCGCCAGCAGCCTAGGACCCGGAGGTATGAACACTGAAGCTTTCTTT	CASSLGPGGMNTEAFF
TRBV5-1	.	TRBJ2-7	.	TGCGCCAGCAGCTTGGCCGGGGTAGCGCCGTACTCCTACGAGCAGTACTTC	CASSLAGVAPYSYEQYF
TRBV27	.	TRBJ2-1	.	TGTGCCAGCAGTTTCCCGGGACTTGACTACAATGAGCAGTTCTTC	CASSFPGLDYNEQFF
TRBV6-5	.	TRBJ1-5	.	TGTGCCAGCAGAGTGCAGAGCAATCAGCCCCAGCATTTT	CASRVQSNQPQHF
TRBV10-2	once	TRBJ2-7	TRBD2	TGCGCCAGCAGTGATCTAGCGGGAGGTCTCTACGAGCAGTACTTC	CASSDLAGGLYEQYF
TRBV6-1	.	TRBJ1-5	TRBD1	TGTGCCAGCAGTCAACAGGGGGCCGGCAATCAGCCCCAGCATTTT	CASSQQGAGNQPQHF
TRBV7-9	.	TRBJ2-7	.	TGTGCCAGCAGCTTACAGGGAAAGGCCTACGAGCAGTACTTC	CASSLQGKAYEQYF
TRBV9	.	TRBJ1-1	.	TGTGCCAGCAGCGTAGTAGGCGGCGCAAACACTGAAGCTTTCTTT	CASSVVGGANTEAFF
TRBV5-1	.	TRBJ2-1	.	TGCGCCAGCAGCGCACGACTAGACTACAATGAGCAGTTCTTC	CASSARLDYNEQFF
TRBV4-1	.	TRBJ2-5	.	TGCGCCAGCAGCCCCGCTAGCGCAAGCCAAGAGACCCAGTACTTC	CASSPASASQETQYF
TRBV7-3	.	TRBJ2-7	.	TGTGCCAGCAGCTTAATAGCGGAGGCCTCCTACGAGCAGTACTTC	CASSLIAEASYEQYF
TRBV2	.	TRBJ2-7	.	TGTGCCAGCAGGAGCAGGGCGTCCGAGCAGTACTTC	CASRSRASEQYF
TRBV6-5	.	TRBJ2-3	.	TGTGCCAGCAGTCACACCAGACGGGCAGATACGCAGTATTTT	CASSHTRRADTQYF
TRBV29-1	.	TRBJ2-5	.	TGCAGCGTTGTAGGGGACCAAGAGACCCAGTACTTC	CSVVGDQETQYF
TRBV15	.	TRBJ1-1	.	TGTGCCACCAGCCAGCCCTTAGAGGTCACTGAAGCTTTCTTT	CATSQPLEVTEAFF
TRBV18	once	TRBJ2-7	.	TGTGCCAGCTCACCAGTTCAGGGGAGCTCCTACGAGCAGTACTTC	CASSPVQGSSYEQYF